The present entry profiles one T cell receptor beta chain with its context. The target antigen is unknown. PCR was performed using 60 Vbeta and 13 Jbeta primers. Clones were sequenced by immunoSEQ multiplex PCR, and TCRdb holds only the in-frame ones, with some missing. The data contain 90,000 to 110,000 clones, under 85% of them seen just once; the ten biggest clones take up approximately 1.2%. The CDR3 is 16 residues long. After removal of 3 bases from V and 6 bases from J, the junction contained 11 bases not matched to a gene. Germline V gives CDR1 SGHRS, CDR2 YFSETQ. This sample stems from a study of cytomegalovirus exposure and HLA in healthy donors. In the study overall: Researchers found that roughly 77% of about 400 genotyped donors fell within the Caucasian-associated ancestry cluster.

Overall study findings and caveats: Fewer N-insertions (relative to the roughly 730-donor mean) were reportedly seen in an Asian-associated ancestry cluster in a later analysis. A previous analysis found most TCR beta V segments productive roughly 90% or roughly 30% of the time. High specificity and sensitivity for cytomegalovirus status were reported for the classifier.

The specimen was PBMCs. This TCR derives from a young man in good health and CMV-seronegative. J is TRBJ2-1 and V is TRBV5-1, with 8 bases identical to TRBD2. CDR3 region: CASSSQGLVRSNEQFF. The CDR3 nucleotides read TGCGCCAGCAGCTCCCAGGGACTAGTACGGAGCAATGAGCAGTTCTTC.